The 3 T cell receptor beta chains below all came from one sample that was sequenced in a study of cytomegalovirus exposure and HLA in healthy donors. The PCR had 60 Vbeta and 13 Jbeta primers. Sequenced by immunoSEQ multiplex PCR; TCRdb stores in-frame clones only, minus some. The repertoire includes 110,000 or so clones, over 60% of them detected once, and about a tenth sits in the top ten. The specimen sequenced was PBMCs. These TCRs come from a man aged 35 to 55 in good health and CMV-seropositive.

This clone appeared a few times. This chain joins TRBV18 and TRBJ1-4; TRBD1 might be the D (5 bases). This CDR3 comprises 16 residues. Per the germline V gene, CDR1 is KGHSH and CDR2 is LQKENI. V lost 3 bases and J lost 1, with 12 bases in between. The CDR3 coding sequence is TGTGCCAGCTCACCCCTCGACAGCGTAACTAATGAAAAACTGTTTTTT. It yields the protein CASSPLDSVTNEKLFF.

The chain couples TRBV21-1 to TRBJ1-4. TRBV21-1 is tagged as a pseudogene. CDR3 length: 15 residues. DNA of the CDR3: TGTGCCAGCAGCAAAGGGGGGGGGAGTAATGAAAAACTGTTTTTT. This translates into CASSKGGGSNEKLFF.

The chain uses TRBV19 and TRBJ1-2; D is possibly TRBD1 (5 bases). The germline V and J ends were trimmed by 10 bases and 12 bases, with 21 bases remaining between them. The germline V gene encodes CDR1 LNHDA and CDR2 SQIVND (reference sequence). This CDR3 region has 12 residues. The CDR3 sequence: CAIGSWGYGHTF. The DNA for the CDR3 is TGTGCCATCGGTTCGTGGGGCTACGGCCACACCTTC.